A single sample is the source of the 13 T cell receptor beta chains below, sequenced in a study of cytotoxic CD8 clonotypes in ibrutinib-treated CLL. Assay used: immunoSEQ multiplex PCR; TCRdb lists only in-frame clones, some missing. The sample records some 150,000 clones, around 82% being singletons. Sequencing was performed on PBMCs, taken after 36 months of ibrutinib treatment. The source of these receptors is a human donor with chronic lymphocytic leukemia.

The chain has TRBV5-6 and TRBJ1-2; D is undetermined. Trimming took 2 bases from V and 1 from J, leaving 6 bases between them. The CDR3 runs to 13 residues. Per germline, CDR1 SGHDT and CDR2 YYEEEE. CDR3 loop: CASSLLGNYGYTF. The DNA of the CDR3 is TGTGCCAGCAGCTTATTGGGTAACTATGGCTACACCTTC.

The chain is built from TRBV5-1 and TRBJ2-1; the match to TRBD2 covers 8 bases. Germline values: CDR1 SGHRS, CDR2 YFSETQ. V gave up 0 bases and J gave up 4 bases; unmatched junction bases: 6. This CDR3 has 16 amino acids. In DNA, the CDR3 is TGCGCCAGCAGCTTGGGGGCGGGAGGCGGGTACAATGAGCAGTTCTTC. It is translated as CASSLGAGGGYNEQFF. The variable domain in full, completed from reference TRBV5-1 and TRBJ2-1, reads KAGVTQTPRYLIKTRGQQVTLSCSPISGHRSVSWYQQTPGQGLQFLFEYFSETQRNKGNFPGRFSGRQFSNSRSEMNVSTLELGDSALYLCASSLGAGGGYNEQFFGPGTRLTVL.

V is TRBV6-1 and J is TRBJ2-7; D is unresolved. V was pared by 10 bases and J by 1 base, with 11 bases between. The CDR3 runs to 12 residues. CDR1 and CDR2 from the germline V gene are MNHNS and SASEGT. The CDR3 protein is CATALMSYEQYF. The CDR3 DNA reads as TGTGCCACCGCGTTAATGTCCTACGAGCAGTACTTC.

The gene calls are TRBV7-3 and TRBJ2-7; a possible D gene is TRBD2 (6 bases). The CDR3 runs to 13 residues. V was clipped by 2 bases and J by 5 bases, with 10 bases between them. CDR1 SGHTA and CDR2 FQGTGA come from the germline V gene. In DNA, the CDR3 is TGTGCCAGCAGCTTACGGGGGTTTCACGAGCAGTACTTC. Encoded protein: CASSLRGFHEQYF.

The rearrangement joins TRBV30 to TRBJ1-1, with unresolved D. The V gene's germline CDR1 is GTSNPN and CDR2 SVGIG (reference sequence). The CDR3 consists of 13 residues. Trimming stripped 0 bases from V and 11 bases from J, with 16 bases between. The CDR3 region has the DNA TGTGCCTGGAGTGTACTTCGGGCGTTGGACGCTTTCTTT. Amino acids: CAWSVLRALDAFF.

This clone has a single count. The chain couples TRBV28 to TRBJ1-2; 9 bases agree with TRBD1. Germline trimming cut 4 bases from V and 5 bases from J; bases unmatched to any gene: 5. Per the germline V gene, CDR1 is MDHEN and CDR2 is SYDVKM. The CDR3 length is 14 residues. The CDR3 bases are TGTGCCAGCAGTTCCCCGGGACAGGGTTATGGCTACACCTTC. It encodes CASSSPGQGYGYTF.

The chain carries TRBV4-2 and TRBJ1-4; 9 bases match TRBD1. This CDR3 is 16 amino acids long. V lost 0 bases and J lost 8; bases outside the gene matches: 7. Per the germline V gene, CDR1 is LGHNA and CDR2 is YNFKEQ. The CDR3 region is CASSQERGQGEEKLFF. The CDR3 coding sequence is TGTGCCAGCAGCCAAGAAAGGGGACAGGGCGAAGAAAAACTGTTTTTT.

The chain carries TRBV15 and TRBJ2-5, with TRBD1 matching over 7 bases. The CDR3 runs to 16 residues. With 8 bases clipped from V and 4 bases from J, the junction kept 16 bases outside the gene matches. The germline V gene encodes CDR1 LNHNV and CDR2 YYDKDF (reference sequence). The CDR3 nucleotides read TGTGCCACCGGCTCAGGACAGGCAGGGAGCGGAGAGACCCAGTACTTC. This encodes CATGSGQAGSGETQYF.

This clone was picked up one time. The CDR3: CASSPGTGLGGYTF. CDR3 nucleotides: TGCGCCAGCAGCCCGGGGACAGGACTCGGGGGCTACACCTTC. This chain links TRBV4-1 with TRBJ1-2, with 8 bases matching TRBD1. In germline, CDR1 is MGHRA, CDR2 YSYEKL. There are 14 residues in the CDR3. V shed 4 bases, J shed 8 bases, and the junction held 9 bases outside the gene matches.

The genes are TRBV7-9 and TRBJ1-1, with D hard to call. Deletions cut 5 bases from V and 1 base from J, with 11 bases between. This CDR3 region has 14 residues. Germline V CDR1 and CDR2: SEHNR, FQNEAQ (reference sequence). DNA of the CDR3: TGTGCCAGCAGCCAAACCCAGAAGAACACTGAAGCTTTCTTT. Translating it yields CASSQTQKNTEAFF.

The genes are TRBV5-1 and TRBJ1-3, with D unresolved. V lost 0 bases and J 0 bases, leaving 10 bases between the germline ends. CDR1 is SGHRS and CDR2 is YFSETQ in the germline V gene. The CDR3 loop spans 16 amino acids. The DNA for the CDR3 is TGCGCCAGCAGCTTGGGGCAAATCGACTCTGGAAACACCATATATTTT. It is translated as CASSLGQIDSGNTIYF. Full variable domain (outside the CDR3, taken from reference TRBV5-1 and TRBJ1-3): KAGVTQTPRYLIKTRGQQVTLSCSPISGHRSVSWYQQTPGQGLQFLFEYFSETQRNKGNFPGRFSGRQFSNSRSEMNVSTLELGDSALYLCASSLGQIDSGNTIYFGEGSWLTVV.

V usage is TRBV18 and J usage is TRBJ1-2; tentative D call: TRBD1 (5 bases). V shed 5 bases and J shed 6 bases, with 13 bases lying between them. The CDR3 is 13 residues long. Germline V gene data show CDR1 as KGHSH and CDR2 as LQKENI. The CDR3 reads CASSSREPNGYTF. DNA for the CDR3: TGTGCCAGCTCATCCAGGGAGCCCAATGGCTACACCTTC.

This clone was counted once. The V call is TRBV19, the J call TRBJ1-1; 7 nucleotides agree with TRBD1. CDR1 and CDR2 from the germline V gene are LNHDA and SQIVND (reference sequence). The CDR3 sequence is 17 residues long. With V trimmed by 4 bases and J by 0 bases, 11 bases remained unmatched. The CDR3 DNA sequence: TGTGCCAGTAGTAAGGGGTCGGGACAGCAGTTGAACACTGAAGCTTTCTTT. Translated, it gives CASSKGSGQQLNTEAFF.